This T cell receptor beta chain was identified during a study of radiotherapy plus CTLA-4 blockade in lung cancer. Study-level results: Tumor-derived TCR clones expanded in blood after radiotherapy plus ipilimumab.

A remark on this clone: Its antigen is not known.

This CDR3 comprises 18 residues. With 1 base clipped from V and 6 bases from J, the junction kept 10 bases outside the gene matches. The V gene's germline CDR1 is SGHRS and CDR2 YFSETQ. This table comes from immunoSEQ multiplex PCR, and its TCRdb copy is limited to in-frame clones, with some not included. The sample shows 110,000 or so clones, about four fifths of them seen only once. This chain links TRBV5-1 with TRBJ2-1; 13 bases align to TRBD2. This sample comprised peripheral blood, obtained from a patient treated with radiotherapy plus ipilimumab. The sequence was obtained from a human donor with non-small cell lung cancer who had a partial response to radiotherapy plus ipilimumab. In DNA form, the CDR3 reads TGCGCCAGCAGCTTGTTACCCCCCGGGACTAGCGGGACCAATGAGCAGTTCTTC. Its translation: CASSLLPPGTSGTNEQFF.